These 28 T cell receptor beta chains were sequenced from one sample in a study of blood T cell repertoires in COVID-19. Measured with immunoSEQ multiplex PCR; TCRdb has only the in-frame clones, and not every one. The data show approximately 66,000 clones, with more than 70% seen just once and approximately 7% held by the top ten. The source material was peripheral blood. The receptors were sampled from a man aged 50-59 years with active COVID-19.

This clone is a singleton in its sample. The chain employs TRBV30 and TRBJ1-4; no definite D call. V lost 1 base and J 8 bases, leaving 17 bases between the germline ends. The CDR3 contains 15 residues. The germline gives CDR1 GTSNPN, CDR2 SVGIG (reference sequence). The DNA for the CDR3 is TGTGCCTGGAGTGAACCCCGGTCAGGAAGGGAAAAACTGTTTTTT. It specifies CAWSEPRSGREKLFF.

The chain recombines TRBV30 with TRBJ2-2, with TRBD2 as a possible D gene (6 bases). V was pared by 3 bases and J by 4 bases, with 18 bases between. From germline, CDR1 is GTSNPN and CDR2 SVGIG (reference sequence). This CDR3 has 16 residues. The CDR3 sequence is CAWRGMAGSTTGELFF. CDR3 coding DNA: TGTGCCTGGAGGGGGATGGCGGGAAGCACCACCGGGGAGCTGTTTTTT.

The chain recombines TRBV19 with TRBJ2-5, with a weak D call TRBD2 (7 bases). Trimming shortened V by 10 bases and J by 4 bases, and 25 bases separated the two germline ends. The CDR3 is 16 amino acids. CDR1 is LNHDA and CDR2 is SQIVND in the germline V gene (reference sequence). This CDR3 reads CATSPGGGRRGETQYF. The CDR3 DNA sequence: TGTGCCACCTCGCCGGGGGGCGGGAGAAGGGGAGAGACCCAGTACTTC.

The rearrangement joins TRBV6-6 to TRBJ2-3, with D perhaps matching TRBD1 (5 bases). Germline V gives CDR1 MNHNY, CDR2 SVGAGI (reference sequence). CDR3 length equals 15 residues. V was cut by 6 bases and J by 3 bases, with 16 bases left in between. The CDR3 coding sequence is TGTGCCAGCAGCCCTAGGGATAAGGGGACAGATACGCAGTATTTT. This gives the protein CASSPRDKGTDTQYF.

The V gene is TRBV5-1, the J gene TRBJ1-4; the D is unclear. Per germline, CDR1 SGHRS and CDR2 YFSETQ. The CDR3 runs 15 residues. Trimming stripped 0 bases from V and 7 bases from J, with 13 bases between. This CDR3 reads CASSLARAGSEKLFF. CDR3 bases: TGCGCCAGCAGCTTGGCCCGAGCCGGGAGTGAAAAACTGTTTTTT.

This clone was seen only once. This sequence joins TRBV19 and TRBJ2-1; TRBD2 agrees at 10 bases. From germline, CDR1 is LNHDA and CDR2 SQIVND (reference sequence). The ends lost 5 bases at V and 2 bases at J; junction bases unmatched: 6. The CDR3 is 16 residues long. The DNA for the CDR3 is TGTGCCAGTAGTGTCCTAGCGGGAGACCCCTACAATGAGCAGTTCTTC. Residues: CASSVLAGDPYNEQFF.

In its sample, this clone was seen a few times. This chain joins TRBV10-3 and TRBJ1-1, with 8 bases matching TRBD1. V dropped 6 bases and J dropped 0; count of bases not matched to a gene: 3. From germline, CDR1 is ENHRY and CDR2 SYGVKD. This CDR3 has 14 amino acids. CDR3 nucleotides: TGTGCCATCAGAGGGGACAGGTTGAACACTGAAGCTTTCTTT. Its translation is CAIRGDRLNTEAFF.

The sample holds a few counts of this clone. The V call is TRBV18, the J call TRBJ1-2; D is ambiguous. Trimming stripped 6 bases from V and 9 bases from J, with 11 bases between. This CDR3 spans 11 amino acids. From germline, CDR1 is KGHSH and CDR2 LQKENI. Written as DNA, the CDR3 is TGTGCCAGCTCGGGCGAAAAGAGCTACACCTTC. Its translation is CASSGEKSYTF.

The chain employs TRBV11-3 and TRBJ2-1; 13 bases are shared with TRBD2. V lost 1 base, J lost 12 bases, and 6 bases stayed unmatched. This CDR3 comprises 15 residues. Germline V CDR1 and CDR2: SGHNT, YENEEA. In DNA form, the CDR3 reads TGTGCCAGCAGCTTAGGGGGACTAGCGGGAATGGCGCAGTTCTTC. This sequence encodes CASSLGGLAGMAQFF.

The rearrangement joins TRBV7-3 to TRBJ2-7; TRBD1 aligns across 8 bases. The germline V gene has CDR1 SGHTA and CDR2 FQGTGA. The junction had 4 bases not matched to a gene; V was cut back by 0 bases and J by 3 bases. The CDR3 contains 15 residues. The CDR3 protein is CASSLTGQENYEQYF. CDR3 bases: TGTGCCAGCAGCTTAACGGGACAGGAGAACTACGAGCAGTACTTC.

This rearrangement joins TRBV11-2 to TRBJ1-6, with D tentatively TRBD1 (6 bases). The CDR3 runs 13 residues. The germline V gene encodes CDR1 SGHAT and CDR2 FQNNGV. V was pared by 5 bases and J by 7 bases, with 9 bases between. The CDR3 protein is CASSAGQNSPLHF. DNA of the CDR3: TGTGCCAGCAGCGCCGGACAGAATTCACCCCTCCACTTT.

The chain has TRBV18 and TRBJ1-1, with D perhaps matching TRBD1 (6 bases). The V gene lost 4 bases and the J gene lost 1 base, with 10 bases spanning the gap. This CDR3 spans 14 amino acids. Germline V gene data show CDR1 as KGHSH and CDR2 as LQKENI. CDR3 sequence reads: CASSLTGPNTEAFF. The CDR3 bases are TGTGCCAGCTCACTTACAGGGCCGAACACTGAAGCTTTCTTT.

The CDR3 spells CASSLAHMDGLPNYGYTF. The CDR3 bases are TGTGCCAGCAGCTTGGCCCACATGGACGGACTACCTAACTATGGCTACACCTTC. This chain uses TRBV5-5 with TRBJ1-2; D is uncertain. Per the germline V gene, CDR1 is SGHKS and CDR2 is YYEKEE (reference sequence). The CDR3 is made up of 18 amino acids. V was shortened by 0 bases and J by 0 bases, with 18 bases between the two germline ends. The full variable domain, rest sourced from reference TRBV5-5 and TRBJ1-2, is DAGVTQSPTHLIKTRGQQVTLRCSPISGHKSVSWYQQVLGQGPQFIFQYYEKEERGRGNFPDRFSARQFPNYSSELNVNALLLGDSALYLCASSLAHMDGLPNYGYTFGSGTRLTVV.

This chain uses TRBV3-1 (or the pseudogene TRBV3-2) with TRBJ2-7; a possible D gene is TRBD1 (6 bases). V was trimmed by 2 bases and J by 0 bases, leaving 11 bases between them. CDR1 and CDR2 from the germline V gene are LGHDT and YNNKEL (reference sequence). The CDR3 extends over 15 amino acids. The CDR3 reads CASSQPGQISYEQYF. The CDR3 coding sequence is TGTGCCAGCAGCCAACCTGGACAGATCTCCTACGAGCAGTACTTC.

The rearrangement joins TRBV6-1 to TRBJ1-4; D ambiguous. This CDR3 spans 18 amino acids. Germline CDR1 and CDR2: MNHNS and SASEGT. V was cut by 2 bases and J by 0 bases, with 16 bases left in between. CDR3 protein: CASSEWEGGYATNEKLFF. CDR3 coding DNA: TGTGCCAGCAGTGAATGGGAGGGCGGGTATGCAACTAATGAAAAACTGTTTTTT.

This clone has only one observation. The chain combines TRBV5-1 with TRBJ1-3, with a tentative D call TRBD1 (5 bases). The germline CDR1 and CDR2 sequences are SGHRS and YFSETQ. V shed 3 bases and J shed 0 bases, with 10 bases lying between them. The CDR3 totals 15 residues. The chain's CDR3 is CASSYDSFSGNTIYF. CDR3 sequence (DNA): TGCGCCAGCAGCTATGACAGCTTCTCTGGAAACACCATATATTTT.

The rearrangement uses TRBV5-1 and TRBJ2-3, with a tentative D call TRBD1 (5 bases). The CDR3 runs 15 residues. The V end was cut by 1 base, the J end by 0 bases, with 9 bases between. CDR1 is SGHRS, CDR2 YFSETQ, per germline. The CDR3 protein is CASSLQGASTDTQYF. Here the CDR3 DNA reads TGCGCCAGCAGCTTGCAAGGGGCCAGCACAGATACGCAGTATTTT.

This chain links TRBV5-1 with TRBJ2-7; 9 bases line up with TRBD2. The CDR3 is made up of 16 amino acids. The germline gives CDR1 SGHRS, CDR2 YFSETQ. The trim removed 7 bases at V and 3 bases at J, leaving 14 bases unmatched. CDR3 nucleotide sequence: TGCGCCAGCCGCCCTACGGAGACTAGCGGCGACTACGAGCAGTACTTC. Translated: CASRPTETSGDYEQYF.

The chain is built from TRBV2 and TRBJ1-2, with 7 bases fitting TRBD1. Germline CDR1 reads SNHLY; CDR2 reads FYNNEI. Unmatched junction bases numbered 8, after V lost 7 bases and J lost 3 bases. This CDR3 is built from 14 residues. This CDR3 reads CASNTGAGYYGYTF. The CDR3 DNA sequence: TGTGCCAGCAACACAGGGGCGGGGTACTATGGCTACACCTTC.

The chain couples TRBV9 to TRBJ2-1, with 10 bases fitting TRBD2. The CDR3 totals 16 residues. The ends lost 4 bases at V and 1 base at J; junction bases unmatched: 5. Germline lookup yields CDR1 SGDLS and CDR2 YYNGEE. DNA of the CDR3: TGTGCCAGCAGCAAGGCTAGCGGGGGTTCCTACAATGAGCAGTTCTTC. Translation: CASSKASGGSYNEQFF.

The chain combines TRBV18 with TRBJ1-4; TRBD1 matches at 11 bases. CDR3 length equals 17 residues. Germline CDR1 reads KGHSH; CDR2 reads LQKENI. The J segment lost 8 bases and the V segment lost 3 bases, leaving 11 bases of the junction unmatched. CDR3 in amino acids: CASSPETRTGGIEKLFF. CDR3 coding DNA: TGTGCCAGCTCACCGGAAACCAGGACAGGGGGCATAGAAAAACTGTTTTTT.

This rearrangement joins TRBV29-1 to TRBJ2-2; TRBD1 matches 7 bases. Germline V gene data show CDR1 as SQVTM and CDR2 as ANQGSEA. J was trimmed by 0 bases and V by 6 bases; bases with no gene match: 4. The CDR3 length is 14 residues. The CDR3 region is CSVETGPNTGELFF. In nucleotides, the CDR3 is TGCAGCGTGGAGACAGGGCCGAACACCGGGGAGCTGTTTTTT.

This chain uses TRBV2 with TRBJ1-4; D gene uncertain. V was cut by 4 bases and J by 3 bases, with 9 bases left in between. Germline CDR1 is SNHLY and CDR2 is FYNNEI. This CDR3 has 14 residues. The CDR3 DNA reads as TGTGCCAGCAGTGTGGGGAGGGCTAATGAAAAACTGTTTTTT. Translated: CASSVGRANEKLFF. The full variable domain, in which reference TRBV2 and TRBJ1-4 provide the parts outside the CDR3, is EPEVTQTPSHQVTQMGQEVILRCVPISNHLYFYWYRQILGQKVEFLVSFYNNEISEKSEIFDDQFSVERPDGSNFTLKIRSTKLEDSAMYFCASSVGRANEKLFFGSGTQLSVL.

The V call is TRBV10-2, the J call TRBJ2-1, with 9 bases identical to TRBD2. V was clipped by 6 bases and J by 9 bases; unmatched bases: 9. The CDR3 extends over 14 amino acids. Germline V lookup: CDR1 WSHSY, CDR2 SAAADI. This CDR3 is CASRQSGRQGEQFF. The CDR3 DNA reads TGCGCCAGCAGACAAAGCGGGAGGCAAGGTGAGCAGTTCTTC.

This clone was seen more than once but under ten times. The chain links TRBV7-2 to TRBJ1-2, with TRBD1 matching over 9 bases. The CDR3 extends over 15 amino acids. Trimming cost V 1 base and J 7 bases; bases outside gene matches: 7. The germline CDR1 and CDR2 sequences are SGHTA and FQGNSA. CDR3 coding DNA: TGTGCCAGCAGCTTAGATTGGACAGGGGTGGCTGGCTACACCTTC. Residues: CASSLDWTGVAGYTF. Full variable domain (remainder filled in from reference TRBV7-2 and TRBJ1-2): GAGVSQSPSNKVTEKGKDVELRCDPISGHTALYWYRQSLGQGLEFLIYFQGNSAPDKSGLPSDRFSAERTGGSVSTLTIQRTQQEDSAVYLCASSLDWTGVAGYTFGSGTRLTVV.

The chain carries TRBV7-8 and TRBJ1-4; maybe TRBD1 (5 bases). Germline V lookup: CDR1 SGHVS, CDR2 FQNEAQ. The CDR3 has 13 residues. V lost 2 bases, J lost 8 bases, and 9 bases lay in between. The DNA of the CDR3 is TGTGCCAGCAGCTTATGGGGGGAGGAAAAACTGTTTTTT. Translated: CASSLWGEEKLFF.

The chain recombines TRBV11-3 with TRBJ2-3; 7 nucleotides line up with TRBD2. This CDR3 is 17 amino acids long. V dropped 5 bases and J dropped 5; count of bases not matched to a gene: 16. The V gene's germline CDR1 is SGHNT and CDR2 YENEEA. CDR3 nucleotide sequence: TGTGCCAGCAGCGCAGGCGGTTGGGGGGGGAAGTTAGATACGCAGTATTTT. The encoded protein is CASSAGGWGGKLDTQYF.

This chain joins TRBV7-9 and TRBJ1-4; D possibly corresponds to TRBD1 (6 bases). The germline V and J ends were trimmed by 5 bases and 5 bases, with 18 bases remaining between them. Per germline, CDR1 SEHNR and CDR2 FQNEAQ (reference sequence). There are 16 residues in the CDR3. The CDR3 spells CASSPLGQLTNEKLFF. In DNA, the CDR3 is TGTGCCAGCAGCCCTCTCGGACAGCTTACGAATGAAAAACTGTTTTTT.